A selection of T cell receptor beta chains follows, all from one sample in a study of molecular identifiers for immune sequencing clone quantification. Each CDR3 protein gets one entry after TCRdb re-called the PCR reads with MiXCR. The sample carries roughly 71,000 distinct CDR3 sequences, around 18% recorded once. Sequencing was done on a sample of naive CD8+ T cells from blood, with Jurkat cell RNA spiked in. These receptor sequences come from a human donor in good health. Some libraries in this study had Jurkat cell RNA spiked in. The CDR3 runs from the conserved cysteine through the conserved F or W. The order of the fields is clone size, D gene, J gene, V gene, CDR3 DNA, CDR3 protein. A D gene is named only where the DNA matches it firmly. For some rows the clone size is stated as once, few or many, or as a class when expanded; others skip it.

many,TRBD2,TRBJ2-7,TRBV12-3/TRBV12-4,TGTGCCAGCAGTCACGGGAGGCAGACCTACGAGCAGTACTTC,CASSHGRQTYEQYF
few,TRBD2,TRBJ2-1,TRBV29-1,TGCAGCGCTGCTCCTGGGGTCGGGGGGTACAATGAGCAGTTCTTC,CSAAPGVGGYNEQFF
few,TRBD1,TRBJ1-2,TRBV7-9,TGTGCCAGCAGCAGGACAGGGGATGGCTACACCTTC,CASSRTGDGYTF
many,NA,TRBJ2-7,TRBV19,TGTGCCAGTAGTTCAACCGGACAGCACGAGCAGTACTTC,CASSSTGQHEQYF
many,NA,TRBJ2-2,TRBV11-2,TGTGCCAGCAGCTTAGAGGGATCGAACACCGGGGAGCTGTTTTTT,CASSLEGSNTGELFF
many,TRBD2,TRBJ2-7,TRBV27,TGTGCCAGCAGTTTGCTAGCGGGATCGGGGGAGCAGTACTTC,CASSLLAGSGEQYF
many,TRBD1,TRBJ2-7,TRBV4-1,TGCGCCAGCAGCCACACGGGACAGGGGGTCTACGAGCAGTACTTC,CASSHTGQGVYEQYF
NA,NA,TRBJ2-1,TRBV9,TGTGCCAGCAGCCCATCCCAATTTGAGCAGTTCTTC,CASSPSQFEQFF
many,NA,TRBJ1-1,TRBV7-2,TGTGCCAGCAGCTTGATCGGAGAACCTGAAGCTTTCTTT,CASSLIGEPEAFF
few,NA,TRBJ2-5,TRBV6-2/TRBV6-3,TGTGCCAGCAGTCACAAAGTACCGGGGCCCCTGGTCGAGACCCAGTACTTC,CASSHKVPGPLVETQYF
NA,TRBD1,TRBJ1-5,TRBV6-4,TGTGCCAGCAGTGACGGGGACAGGTCAAATACGCCCCAGCATTTT,CASSDGDRSNTPQHF
many,TRBD1,TRBJ2-2,TRBV12-3/TRBV12-4,TGTGCCAGCAGTTTATTGGGACAGGGGAACGGGGAGCTGTTTTTT,CASSLLGQGNGELFF
NA,TRBD2,TRBJ2-2,TRBV7-6,TGTGCCAGCAGCCCGTCAGCGGGAGTCACCGGGGAGCTGTTTTTT,CASSPSAGVTGELFF
many,TRBD1,TRBJ1-2,TRBV30,TGTGCCTGGAGTCCAGGGGGAAGCTATGGCTACACCTTC,CAWSPGGSYGYTF
many,TRBD2,TRBJ2-2,TRBV7-9,TGTGCCAGCAGCTTATTGGAAGCGGGATCCGGGGAGCTGTTTTTT,CASSLLEAGSGELFF
many,NA,TRBJ2-5,TRBV7-8,TGTGCCAGCAGCTTAGGAGTACGGCCGGTTAGCGAGACCCAGTACTTC,CASSLGVRPVSETQYF
many,NA,TRBJ2-5,TRBV7-9,TGTGCCAGCAGCTTCACAGGGGAGCGGGAGTACTTC,CASSFTGEREYF
NA,TRBD1,TRBJ2-3,TRBV11-2,TGTGCCGGCAGCGTACCCGGGACAGGGGACACAGATACGCAGTATTTT,CAGSVPGTGDTDTQYF
NA,NA,TRBJ2-2,TRBV6-2/TRBV6-3,TGTGCCAGCAGTCCCGACCGGGACAGGATTAACGCTTCCCCCGATGTAGCGGGACACGGGGAGCTGTTTTTT,CASSPDRDRINASPDVAGHGELFF
many,NA,TRBJ2-6,TRBV11-2,TGTGCCAGCAGCGAGAATTTCTCTGGGGCCAACGTCCTGACTTTC,CASSENFSGANVLTF
NA,TRBD2,TRBJ2-4,TRBV12-3/TRBV12-4,TGTGCCAGCAGTTTAACGGGGGGTCCCAAAAACATTCAGTACTTC,CASSLTGGPKNIQYF
many,NA,TRBJ1-2,TRBV3-1,TGTGCCAGCAGCCAAGTCACTGCCTATGGCTACACCTTC,CASSQVTAYGYTF
many,NA,TRBJ1-1,TRBV20-1,TGCAGTGCTCAGGTGATGAACACTGAAGCTTTCTTT,CSAQVMNTEAFF
many,NA,TRBJ1-2,TRBV4-1,TGCGCCAGCAGCCAAGAATCAAGCGGGGCTTACTATGGCTACACCTTC,CASSQESSGAYYGYTF
NA,NA,TRBJ1-3,TRBV9,TGTGCCAGCAGCGAGAGAGGTTTCTCTGGAAACACCATATATTTT,CASSERGFSGNTIYF
many,NA,TRBJ2-1,TRBV7-9,TGTGCCAGCAGCCCTCCCCACGGGGTAGTGGATAGCGATGAGCAGTTCTTC,CASSPPHGVVDSDEQFF
few,NA,TRBJ2-5,TRBV12-3/TRBV12-4,TGTGCCAGCCGGAACCAACTAGAATCAATAGAGACCCAGTACTTC,CASRNQLESIETQYF
NA,TRBD2,TRBJ2-7,TRBV7-9,TGTGCCAGCAGCTCTTGGACTAGCGGAAACTACGAGCAGTACTTC,CASSSWTSGNYEQYF
many,TRBD2,TRBJ2-7,TRBV3-1,TGTGCCAGCAGCCAAGGCTCGGGTAGGACTAGCGGGCGTAGCTCCTACGAGCAGTACTTC,CASSQGSGRTSGRSSYEQYF
many,TRBD1,TRBJ2-3,TRBV24-1,TGTGCCACCAGGACAGGGTATGCAGATACGCAGTATTTT,CATRTGYADTQYF
NA,NA,TRBJ1-2,TRBV7-6,TGTGCCAGCAGCTTAGAGACATCCGGGAGAGGAGGCTATGGCTACACCTTC,CASSLETSGRGGYGYTF
few,NA,TRBJ1-1,TRBV6-5,TGTGCCAGTACACAGGCCCGAGGGATTGAAGCTTTCTTT,CASTQARGIEAFF
many,NA,TRBJ2-3,TRBV11-3,TGTGCCAGCAGCTTCCAGGGTATCACAGATACGCAGTATTTT,CASSFQGITDTQYF
many,NA,TRBJ2-7,TRBV9,TGTGCCAGCAGCGGGTTGGGCTACGAGCAGTACTTC,CASSGLGYEQYF
many,NA,TRBJ1-5,TRBV2,TGTGCCAGCACCGATATGGACACCTACAATCAGCCCCAGCATTTT,CASTDMDTYNQPQHF
many,NA,TRBJ2-7,TRBV4-1,TGCGCCAGCAGCCAATACGGGGACATAACCTACGAGCAGTACTTC,CASSQYGDITYEQYF
many,NA,TRBJ1-1,TRBV11-2,TGTGCCAGCAGCTTAGGATGGGGTTTAACTGAAGCTTTCTTT,CASSLGWGLTEAFF
many,NA,TRBJ2-5,TRBV10-3,TGTGCCATCAGTGACCCTTTTGGTGGAGACCAAGAGACCCAGTACTTC,CAISDPFGGDQETQYF
many,NA,TRBJ2-7,TRBV29-1,TGCAGCGTTGAATGGGATAGAGACTACGAGCAGTACTTC,CSVEWDRDYEQYF
many,TRBD1,TRBJ1-4,TRBV11-2,TGTGCCAGCAGCTTTGGGACAGGGGGGAATGAAAAACTGTTTTTT,CASSFGTGGNEKLFF
once,NA,TRBJ2-5,TRBV6-2/TRBV6-3,TGTGCCAGCGGTTATTCACAAGAGACCCGGTACTTC,CASGYSQETRYF
many,NA,TRBJ2-7,TRBV28,TGTGCCAGCAGTTCCAGGGCCTACGAGCAGTACTTC,CASSSRAYEQYF
many,TRBD1,TRBJ1-1,TRBV6-1,TGTGCCAGCAGTGAAGCGCGACAGGGGCCGAACACTGAAGCTTTCTTT,CASSEARQGPNTEAFF
few,TRBD1,TRBJ2-1,TRBV27,TGTGCCAGCAGTTTTACGGGGACAGGCAGAAATGAGCAGTTCTTC,CASSFTGTGRNEQFF
many,NA,TRBJ1-1,TRBV7-8,TGTGCCAGCAGCTTAGCTGGCCAGGGCGACACTGAAGCTTTCTTT,CASSLAGQGDTEAFF
many,NA,TRBJ1-2,TRBV7-9,TGTGCCAGCAGCCCCTCTTTCGGTGAATTCAACTATGGCTACACCTTC,CASSPSFGEFNYGYTF
many,NA,TRBJ2-1,TRBV7-3,TGTGCCAGCAGCTTAGTGTCCCTGGATGAGCAGTTCTTC,CASSLVSLDEQFF
many,NA,TRBJ2-7,TRBV4-1,TGCGCCAGCAGCCAAGGGTCCGAGCAGTACTTC,CASSQGSEQYF